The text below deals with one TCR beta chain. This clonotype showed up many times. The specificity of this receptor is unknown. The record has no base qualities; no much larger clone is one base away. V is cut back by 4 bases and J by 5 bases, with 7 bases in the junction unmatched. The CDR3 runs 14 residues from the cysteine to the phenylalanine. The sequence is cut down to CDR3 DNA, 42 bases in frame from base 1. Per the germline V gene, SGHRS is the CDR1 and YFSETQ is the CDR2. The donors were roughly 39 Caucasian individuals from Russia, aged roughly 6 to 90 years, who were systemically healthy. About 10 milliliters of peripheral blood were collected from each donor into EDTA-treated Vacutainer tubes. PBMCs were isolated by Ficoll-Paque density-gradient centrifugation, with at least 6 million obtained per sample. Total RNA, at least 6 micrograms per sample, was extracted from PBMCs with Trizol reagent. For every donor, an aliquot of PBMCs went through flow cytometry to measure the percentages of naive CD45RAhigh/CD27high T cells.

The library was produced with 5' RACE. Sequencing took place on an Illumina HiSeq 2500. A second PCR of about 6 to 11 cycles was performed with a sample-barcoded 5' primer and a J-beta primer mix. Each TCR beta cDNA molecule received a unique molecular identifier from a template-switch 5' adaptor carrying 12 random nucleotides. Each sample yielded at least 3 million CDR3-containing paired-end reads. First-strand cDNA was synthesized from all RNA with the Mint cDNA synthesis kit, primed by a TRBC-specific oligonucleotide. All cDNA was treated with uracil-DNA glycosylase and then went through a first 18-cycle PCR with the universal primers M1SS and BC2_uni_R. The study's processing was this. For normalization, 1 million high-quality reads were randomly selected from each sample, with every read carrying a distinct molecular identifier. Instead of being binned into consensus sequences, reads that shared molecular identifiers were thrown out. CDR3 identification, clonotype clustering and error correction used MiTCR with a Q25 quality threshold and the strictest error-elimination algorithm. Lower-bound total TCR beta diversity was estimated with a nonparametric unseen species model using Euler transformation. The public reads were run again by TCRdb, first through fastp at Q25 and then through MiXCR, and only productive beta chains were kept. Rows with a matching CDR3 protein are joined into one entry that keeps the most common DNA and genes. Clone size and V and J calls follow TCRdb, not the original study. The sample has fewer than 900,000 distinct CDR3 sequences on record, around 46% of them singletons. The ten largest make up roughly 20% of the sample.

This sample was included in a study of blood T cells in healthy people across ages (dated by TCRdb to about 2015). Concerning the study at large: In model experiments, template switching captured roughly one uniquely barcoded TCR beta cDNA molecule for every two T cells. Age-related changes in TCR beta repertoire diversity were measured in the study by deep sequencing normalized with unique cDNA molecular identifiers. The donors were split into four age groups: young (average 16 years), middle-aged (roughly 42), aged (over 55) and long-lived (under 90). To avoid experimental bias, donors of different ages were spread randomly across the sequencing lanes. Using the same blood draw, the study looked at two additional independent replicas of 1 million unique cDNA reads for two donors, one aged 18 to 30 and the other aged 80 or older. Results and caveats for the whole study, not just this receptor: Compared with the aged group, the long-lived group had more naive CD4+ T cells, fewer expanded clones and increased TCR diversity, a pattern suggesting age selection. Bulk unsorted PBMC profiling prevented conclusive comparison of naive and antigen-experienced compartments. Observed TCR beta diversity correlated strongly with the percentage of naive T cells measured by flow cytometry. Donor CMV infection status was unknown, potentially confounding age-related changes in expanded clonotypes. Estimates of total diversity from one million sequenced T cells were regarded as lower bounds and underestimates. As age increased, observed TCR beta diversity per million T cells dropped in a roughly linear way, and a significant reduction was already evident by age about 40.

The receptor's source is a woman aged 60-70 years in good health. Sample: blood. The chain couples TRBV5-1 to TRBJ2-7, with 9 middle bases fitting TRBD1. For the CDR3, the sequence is CASSPGTGSDEQYF. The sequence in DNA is TGCGCCAGCAGCCCTGGGACAGGGAGTGACGAGCAGTACTTC.